This is a list of T cell receptor beta chains from one sample in a study of shared clonotypes between healthy human individuals. Assay used: immunoSEQ multiplex PCR; TCRdb lists only in-frame clones, some missing. The table includes about 2.3 million clones, 80% to 95% detected once. The sample was naive CD4+ T cells from PBMCs. Receptors originate from a man younger than 35 in good health. Some clones in this sample may be carry-over from other donors' samples. CDR3s include the opening cysteine and the closing phenylalanine or tryptophan. The D gene is left open where the match is weak. A clone size is listed for some rows: how often the clone was seen (once, few, many), or a class if it is expanded.

CDR3 protein: CASSDRVETQYF
CDR3 DNA: TGTGCCAGCAGTGACAGGGTGGAGACCCAGTACTTC
D gene: TRBD1
clone size: few
J gene: TRBJ2-5
V gene: TRBV28

CDR3 protein: CASSDRDRGFHGYTF
CDR3 DNA: TGTGCCAGCAGCGATAGGGACAGGGGCTTTCATGGCTACACCTTC
D gene: TRBD1
clone size: .
J gene: TRBJ1-2
V gene: TRBV25-1

CDR3 protein: CSGAAGTSTDTQYF
CDR3 DNA: TGCAGCGGGGCAGCGGGAACTAGCACAGATACGCAGTATTTT
D gene: TRBD2
clone size: .
J gene: TRBJ2-3
V gene: TRBV29-1

CDR3 protein: CASSLGGQARSYEQYF
CDR3 DNA: TGCGCCAGCAGCTTGGGAGGGCAGGCCCGCTCCTACGAGCAGTACTTC
D gene: .
clone size: .
J gene: TRBJ2-7
V gene: TRBV5-1

CDR3 protein: CSVEGGKGMGTDTQYF
CDR3 DNA: TGCAGCGTTGAAGGAGGGAAAGGAATGGGCACAGATACGCAGTATTTT
D gene: .
clone size: .
J gene: TRBJ2-3
V gene: TRBV29-1

CDR3 protein: CASSPGRQFYGYTF
CDR3 DNA: TGTGCCAGCTCTCCCGGCCGGCAGTTCTATGGCTACACCTTC
D gene: .
clone size: few
J gene: TRBJ1-2
V gene: TRBV18

CDR3 protein: CASRSGTKGYEQYF
CDR3 DNA: TGTGCCAGCAGGTCCGGGACTAAGGGTTACGAGCAGTACTTC
D gene: TRBD2
clone size: .
J gene: TRBJ2-7
V gene: TRBV28

CDR3 protein: CASTRGRTSYEQYF
CDR3 DNA: TGTGCCAGCACACGGGGTAGGACTTCCTACGAGCAGTACTTC
D gene: .
clone size: .
J gene: TRBJ2-7
V gene: TRBV7-8

CDR3 protein: CASSARDTWGGYTF
CDR3 DNA: TGTGCCAGCAGCGCCCGGGACACCTGGGGTGGCTACACCTTC
D gene: .
clone size: .
J gene: TRBJ1-2
V gene: TRBV9

CDR3 protein: CASSKTMNNEQFF
CDR3 DNA: TGTGCCAGTAGTAAGACGATGAACAATGAGCAGTTCTTC
D gene: .
clone size: .
J gene: TRBJ2-1
V gene: TRBV19

CDR3 protein: CASRGANYGYTF
CDR3 DNA: TGTGCCAGCCGAGGGGCCAACTATGGCTACACCTTC
D gene: .
clone size: .
J gene: TRBJ1-2
V gene: TRBV7-9

CDR3 protein: CASSGGRAYEQFF
CDR3 DNA: TGTGCCAGCAGTGGTGGGAGGGCCTATGAGCAGTTCTTC
D gene: TRBD2
clone size: .
J gene: TRBJ2-1
V gene: TRBV6-1

CDR3 protein: CASSMGSPFSNEQFF
CDR3 DNA: TGTGCCAGCAGCATGGGCTCACCCTTTAGTAATGAGCAGTTCTTC
D gene: .
clone size: .
J gene: TRBJ2-1
V gene: TRBV7-3